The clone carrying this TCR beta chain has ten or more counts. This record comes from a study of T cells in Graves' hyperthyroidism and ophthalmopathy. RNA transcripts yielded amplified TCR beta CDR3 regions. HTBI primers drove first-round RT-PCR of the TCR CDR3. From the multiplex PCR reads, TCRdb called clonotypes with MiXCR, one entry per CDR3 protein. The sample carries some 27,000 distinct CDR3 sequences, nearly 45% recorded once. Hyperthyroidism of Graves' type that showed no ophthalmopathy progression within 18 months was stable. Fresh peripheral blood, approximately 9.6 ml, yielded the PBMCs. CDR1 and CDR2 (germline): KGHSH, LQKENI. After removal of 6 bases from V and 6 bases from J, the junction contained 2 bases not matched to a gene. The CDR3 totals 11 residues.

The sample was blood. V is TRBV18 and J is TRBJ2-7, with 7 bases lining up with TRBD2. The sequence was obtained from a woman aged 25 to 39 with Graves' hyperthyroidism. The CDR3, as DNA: TGTGCCAGCTCCTCGGGAGGCGAGCAGTACTTC. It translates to CASSSGGEQYF.